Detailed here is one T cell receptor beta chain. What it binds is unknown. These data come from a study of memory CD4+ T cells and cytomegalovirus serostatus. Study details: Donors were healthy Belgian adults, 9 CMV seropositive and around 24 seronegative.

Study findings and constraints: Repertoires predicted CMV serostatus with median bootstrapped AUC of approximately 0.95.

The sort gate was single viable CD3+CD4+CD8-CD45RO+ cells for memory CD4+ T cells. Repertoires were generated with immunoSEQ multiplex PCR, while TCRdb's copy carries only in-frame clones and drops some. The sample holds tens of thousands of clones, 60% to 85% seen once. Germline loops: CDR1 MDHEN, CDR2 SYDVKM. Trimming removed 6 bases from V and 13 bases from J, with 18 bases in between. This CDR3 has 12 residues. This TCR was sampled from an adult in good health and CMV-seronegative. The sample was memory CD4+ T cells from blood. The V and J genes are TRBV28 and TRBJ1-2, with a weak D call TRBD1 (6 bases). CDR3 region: CASSLGGLLATF. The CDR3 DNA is TGTGCCAGCAGCTTGGGGGGGCTCTTAGCCACCTTC.